A selection of T cell receptor beta chains follows, all from one sample in a study of a mutant IDH1 vaccine in newly diagnosed glioma. Measured with immunoSEQ multiplex PCR; TCRdb has only the in-frame clones, and not every one. The sample records tens of thousands of clones, about 88% being singletons. These receptors are not linked to any known antigen. The sample here was PBMCs, taken from a glioma patient whose treatment included an IDH1 peptide vaccine. These receptors were collected from a woman in her 50s with glioma. Each CDR3 is given with its conserved first and last residue. D genes are given only for firm matches. Part of the rows lack a size; the others show once, few, many or a class for expanded clones.

v_call: TRBV5-6; cdr3_length: 12; clone_size: NA; d_call: NA; j_call: TRBJ2-7; cdr3_aa: CASSLRAYEQYF; cdr3_nt: TGTGCCAGCAGCTTGAGAGCCTACGAGCAGTACTTC
v_call: TRBV5-1; cdr3_length: 14; clone_size: once; d_call: NA; j_call: TRBJ1-4; cdr3_aa: CASSRGAANEKLFF; cdr3_nt: TGCGCCAGCAGCCGGGGGGCGGCTAATGAAAAACTGTTTTTT
v_call: TRBV7-9; cdr3_length: 14; clone_size: NA; d_call: TRBD1; j_call: TRBJ1-6; cdr3_aa: CASSLQGVNSPLHF; cdr3_nt: TGTGCCAGCAGCCTTCAGGGGGTTAATTCACCCCTCCACTTT
v_call: TRBV7-2; cdr3_length: 13; clone_size: NA; d_call: TRBD1; j_call: TRBJ2-5; cdr3_aa: CASSPDRGGTQYF; cdr3_nt: TGTGCCAGCAGCCCTGACAGGGGTGGGACCCAGTACTTC
v_call: TRBV9; cdr3_length: 16; clone_size: NA; d_call: NA; j_call: TRBJ2-1; cdr3_aa: CASSVSTGTSYNEQFF; cdr3_nt: TGTGCCAGCAGCGTCTCCACTGGAACCTCCTACAATGAGCAGTTCTTC
v_call: TRBV27; cdr3_length: 15; clone_size: NA; d_call: NA; j_call: TRBJ2-7; cdr3_aa: CASSLSPGSSYEQYF; cdr3_nt: TGTGCCAGCAGTTTAAGCCCAGGAAGCAGCTACGAGCAGTACTTC
v_call: TRBV2; cdr3_length: 12; clone_size: NA; d_call: NA; j_call: TRBJ1-1; cdr3_aa: CASSEAVSQAFF; cdr3_nt: TGTGCCAGCAGTGAAGCTGTCAGTCAAGCTTTCTTT
v_call: TRBV4-2; cdr3_length: 18; clone_size: few; d_call: NA; j_call: TRBJ2-1; cdr3_aa: CASSQDVAGASSYNEQFF; cdr3_nt: TGTGCCAGCAGCCAAGATGTGGCGGGGGCCAGCTCCTACAATGAGCAGTTCTTC
v_call: TRBV6-1; cdr3_length: 17; clone_size: NA; d_call: NA; j_call: TRBJ1-2; cdr3_aa: CASSEAGGLRTTYGYTF; cdr3_nt: TGTGCCAGCAGTGAAGCGGGGGGCCTCAGGACTACTTATGGCTACACCTTC
v_call: TRBV5-1; cdr3_length: 13; clone_size: NA; d_call: NA; j_call: TRBJ2-2; cdr3_aa: CASSVLEPGELFF; cdr3_nt: TGCGCCAGCAGCGTACTCGAACCCGGGGAGCTGTTTTTT
v_call: TRBV7-8; cdr3_length: 14; clone_size: NA; d_call: NA; j_call: TRBJ1-1; cdr3_aa: CASSSDSSRTEAFF; cdr3_nt: TGTGCCAGCAGTTCTGACAGCAGCCGCACTGAAGCTTTCTTT
v_call: TRBV6-1; cdr3_length: 15; clone_size: few; d_call: TRBD1; j_call: TRBJ1-6; cdr3_aa: CASSEIDRVNSPLHF; cdr3_nt: TGTGCCAGCAGTGAGATTGACAGGGTCAATTCACCCCTCCACTTT
v_call: TRBV4-3; cdr3_length: 15; clone_size: few; d_call: TRBD1; j_call: TRBJ2-5; cdr3_aa: CASSQDWTGVETQYF; cdr3_nt: TGCGCCAGCAGCCAAGATTGGACAGGGGTGGAGACCCAGTACTTC
v_call: TRBV30; cdr3_length: 12; clone_size: NA; d_call: NA; j_call: TRBJ1-4; cdr3_aa: CAWSVGGRKLFF; cdr3_nt: TGTGCCTGGAGTGTGGGGGGCAGGAAACTGTTTTTT
v_call: TRBV7-2; cdr3_length: 14; clone_size: NA; d_call: NA; j_call: TRBJ2-1; cdr3_aa: CASSSLSGHNEQFF; cdr3_nt: TGTGCCAGCAGCTCTCTCAGCGGACATAATGAGCAGTTCTTC
v_call: TRBV5-4; cdr3_length: 14; clone_size: NA; d_call: TRBD1; j_call: TRBJ1-2; cdr3_aa: CASSHPDRSYGYTF; cdr3_nt: TGTGCCAGCAGCCACCCGGACAGGTCCTATGGCTACACCTTC